This entry lists 28 T cell receptor beta chains sequenced from one sample in a study of breast tumors, draining lymph nodes, adjacent tissues. Axillary draining lymph nodes of breast cancer patients supplied the node samples. TCRdb independently ran MiXCR on the multiplex PCR reads; one entry per CDR3 protein. The table records hundreds of thousands of distinct CDR3 sequences, approximately 29% of them present only once. What was sequenced was axillary lymph node tissue. These receptors were taken from a female donor with breast cancer. Some clones in this sample may be carry-over from other donors' samples.

J is TRBJ2-7 and V is TRBV6-5; D gene uncertain. V shed 7 bases and J shed 5 bases, with 15 bases lying between them. The CDR3 spans 13 residues. Germline values: CDR1 MNHEY, CDR2 SVGAGI. The CDR3 is CASIRLAGDEQYF. The CDR3 DNA reads TGTGCCAGCATTCGGTTAGCCGGCGACGAGCAGTACTTC.

The CDR3 DNA reads as TGTGCCAGCAGTTTATCGCAAGGGACAGGGGTAAACACCGGGGAGCTGTTTTTT. Amino acids: CASSLSQGTGVNTGELFF. The chain uses TRBV27 and TRBJ2-2, with 10 bases aligning to TRBD1. The V and J ends lost 0 bases and 2 bases, in that order; junction bases with no gene match: 6. Germline lookup yields CDR1 MNHEY and CDR2 SMNVEV (reference sequence). The CDR3 has 18 residues.

This clonotype was seen ten or more times. The chain joins TRBV9 to TRBJ2-3; possibly TRBD2 for D (6 bases). The CDR3 is 15 residues long. V lost 0 bases and J lost 2, with 10 bases in between. Germline V gives CDR1 SGDLS, CDR2 YYNGEE. CDR3 loop: CASSVASGPTDTQYF. The CDR3 bases are TGTGCCAGCAGCGTAGCAAGCGGGCCCACAGATACGCAGTATTTT.

At least ten counts were recorded for this clonotype. CDR3 in DNA: TGTGCCAGCAGCCAAGCGGCGGGAGCTTACAATGAGCAGTTCTTC. Translated, it gives CASSQAAGAYNEQFF. The gene calls are TRBV4-2 and TRBJ2-1, with TRBD2 matching over 7 bases. Germline V gene sequence: CDR1 LGHNA, CDR2 YNFKEQ. V was clipped by 1 base and J by 4 bases; unmatched bases: 4. The CDR3 length is 15 residues.

This chain connects TRBV2 to TRBJ1-2, with TRBD1 as a possible D gene (5 bases). This CDR3 is built from 14 residues. The germline V gene has CDR1 SNHLY and CDR2 FYNNEI. Trimming removed 6 bases at V and 4 bases at J, with 15 bases between. The CDR3 DNA follows: TGTGCCAGCAGGGGACGGGGGGGAGGCTATGGCTACACCTTC. Its translation: CASRGRGGGYGYTF.

This clonotype was seen many times. The V and J genes are TRBV19 and TRBJ2-3, with 7 bases fitting TRBD1. There are 13 residues in the CDR3. Germline V lookup: CDR1 LNHDA, CDR2 SQIVND (reference sequence). Losses at the gene ends were 5 bases for V and 6 bases for J; bases not matched to a gene: 5. As DNA, the CDR3 is TGTGCCAGTAGTGACAGGGCCGGGGATACGCAGTATTTT. This translates into CASSDRAGDTQYF.

A remark on this clonotype: This sequence may be a read error, since a much larger clone differs from it by one base. The CDR3 region is CASGPSGSEQFF. The CDR3 DNA reads TGTGCCAGCGGACCCTCCGGGAGTGAGCAGTTCTTC. The chain has TRBV11-3 and TRBJ2-1, with a weak D call TRBD2 (6 bases). The CDR3 has 12 residues. Germline loops: CDR1 SGHNT, CDR2 YENEEA. V lost 8 bases to trimming and J lost 9 bases, with 14 bases between them. Full variable domain (remainder filled in from reference TRBV11-3 and TRBJ2-1): EAGVVQSPRYKIIEKKQPVAFWCNPISGHNTLYWYLQNLGQGPELLIRYENEEAVDDSQLPKDRFSAERLKGVDSTLKIQPAELGDSAVYLCASGPSGSEQFFGPGTRLTVL.

This clonotype was seen many times. The V and J genes are TRBV29-1 and TRBJ2-3; no clear D gene. V lost 8 bases and J 6 bases, leaving 18 bases between the germline ends. The CDR3 is 13 amino acids. Germline V gene sequence: CDR1 SQVTM, CDR2 ANQGSEA. The CDR3 coding sequence is TGCAGCTTCGGACCACGCGCGGCGGATACGCAGTATTTT. Amino acid sequence: CSFGPRAADTQYF.

This clonotype was seen many times. V usage is TRBV7-9 and J usage is TRBJ1-5; TRBD1 might be the D (6 bases). V lost 5 bases and J 5 bases, leaving 16 bases between the germline ends. The germline V gene encodes CDR1 SEHNR and CDR2 FQNEAQ (reference sequence). The CDR3 loop spans 15 amino acids. The CDR3 reads CASSPRGGSHQPQHF. The CDR3 nucleotides are TGTGCCAGCAGCCCCAGGGGTGGGAGCCATCAGCCCCAGCATTTT.

About this clonotype: This clone may be a read error of a much larger clone one base away. The chain combines TRBV6-4 with TRBJ2-3; D may be TRBD1 (5 bases). Germline V CDR1 and CDR2: MRHNA, SNTAGT. V lost 7 bases and J 2 bases, leaving 16 bases between the germline ends. The CDR3 is 15 residues long. Here the CDR3 DNA reads TGTGCCAGCACCCCCGAGACAGAATTCACAGATACGCAGTATTTT. Encoded protein: CASTPETEFTDTQYF.

A remark on this clonotype: The junction and the germline gene differ at one end; a read error may be behind it. The gene calls are TRBV5-1 and TRBJ2-1, with 15 nucleotides matching TRBD2. Germline V lookup: CDR1 SGHRS, CDR2 YFSETQ. The CDR3 has 16 amino acids. CDR3 bases: TGCGCCGGCAGCAACGGACTAGCGGGAGGGAACAATGAGCAGTTCTTC. It yields the protein CAGSNGLAGGNNEQFF.

Comment on this clonotype: This could be a read error, since a much larger clone is one nucleotide away. This chain joins TRBV7-9 and TRBJ1-5, with 9 bases identical to TRBD1. Germline V gene data show CDR1 as SEHNR and CDR2 as FQNEAQ (reference sequence). This CDR3 has 14 residues. V was pared by 5 bases and J by 6 bases, with 5 bases of the junction left unmatched. The CDR3 bases are TGTGCCAGCAGCGGCACAGGGGGCGGTCAGCCCCAGCATTTT. Translating gives CASSGTGGGQPQHF.

This clonotype was seen many times. This rearrangement joins TRBV5-1 to TRBJ2-7, with 9 bases fitting TRBD2. V gave up 1 base and J gave up 2 bases; unmatched junction bases: 4. CDR1 SGHRS and CDR2 YFSETQ come from the germline V gene. The length of the CDR3 is 15 residues. In DNA form, the CDR3 reads TGCGCCAGCAGCTTGACTAGCGGGTTGGCCTACGAGCAGTACTTC. Protein sequence: CASSLTSGLAYEQYF.

The rearrangement joins TRBV9 to TRBJ1-4; TRBD1 matches at 7 bases. Germline lookup yields CDR1 SGDLS and CDR2 YYNGEE. CDR3 size: 14 residues. The CDR3 region is CAPRLGQYNEKLFF. In nucleotides, the CDR3 is TGTGCGCCGAGGTTGGGACAGTATAATGAAAAACTGTTTTTT. Based on the CDR3 plus reference TRBV9 and TRBJ1-4, the full variable domain is DSGVTQTPKHLITATGQRVTLRCSPRSGDLSVYWYQQSLDQGLQFLIQYYNGEERAKGNILERFSAQQFPDLHSELNLSSLELGDSALYFCAPRLGQYNEKLFFGSGTQLSVL.

This chain links TRBV9 with TRBJ2-5, with TRBD1 as a possible D gene (7 bases). CDR1 SGDLS and CDR2 YYNGEE come from the germline V gene. The CDR3 has 21 residues. V lost 3 bases and J lost 0, with 30 bases in between. The CDR3 here is CASSDRQGAGLGGRDQETQYF. CDR3 coding DNA: TGTGCCAGCAGCGACAGACAGGGTGCGGGGCTCGGGGGCCGTGACCAAGAGACCCAGTACTTC.

Many counts were recorded for this clonotype. The chain carries TRBV19 and TRBJ2-6; 10 nucleotides match TRBD2. J was trimmed by 1 base and V by 5 bases; bases with no gene match: 11. This CDR3 is 19 amino acids long. Germline V gives CDR1 LNHDA, CDR2 SQIVND (reference sequence). In nucleotides, the CDR3 is TGTGCCAGTAGTCTCTGGGGGTTAGCGGGAGGATCTGGGGCCAACGTCCTGACTTTC. Encoded protein: CASSLWGLAGGSGANVLTF.

The table lists this clonotype with many counts. This chain connects TRBV11-3 to TRBJ2-3; 7 positions agree with TRBD2. Trimming cost V 5 bases and J 2 bases; bases outside gene matches: 7. The CDR3 totals 15 residues. Germline CDR1 reads SGHNT; CDR2 reads YENEEA. DNA for the CDR3: TGTGCCAGCAGCCCCCGGACTAGGGCCACAGATACGCAGTATTTT. As protein: CASSPRTRATDTQYF. Based on the CDR3 plus reference TRBV11-3 and TRBJ2-3, the full variable domain is EAGVVQSPRYKIIEKKQPVAFWCNPISGHNTLYWYLQNLGQGPELLIRYENEEAVDDSQLPKDRFSAERLKGVDSTLKIQPAELGDSAVYLCASSPRTRATDTQYFGPGTRLTVL.

The CDR3 protein is CAWTLGLGGEAFF. CDR3 in DNA: TGTGCCTGGACACTTGGGCTCGGGGGTGAAGCTTTCTTT. The J gene is TRBJ1-1, the V gene TRBV30, with D perhaps matching TRBD1 (5 bases). V gave up 4 bases and J gave up 7 bases, with 16 bases separating them. This CDR3 spans 13 amino acids. CDR1 and CDR2 (germline): GTSNPN, SVGIG (reference sequence).

The chain joins TRBV7-2 to TRBJ2-5; TRBD2 might be the D (5 bases). CDR1 and CDR2 (germline): SGHTA, FQGNSA. This CDR3 contains 14 residues. V lost 3 bases, J lost 5 bases, and 13 bases lay in between. CDR3: CASSLGLARETQYF. The CDR3 nucleotides are TGTGCCAGCAGCTTGGGCCTAGCACGCGAGACCCAGTACTTC.

This clonotype appeared many times. This chain uses TRBV7-2 with TRBJ2-1; D not certain. CDR1 and CDR2 from the germline V gene are SGHTA and FQGNSA. V was pared by 3 bases and J by 7 bases, with 10 bases between. This CDR3 is 13 amino acids long. The CDR3 reads CASSFIYGNEQFF. CDR3 in DNA: TGTGCCAGCAGCTTTATCTACGGGAATGAGCAGTTCTTC.

This clonotype was seen repeatedly, ten times or more. This chain links TRBV5-6 with TRBJ2-2; 13 bases align to TRBD2. Germline V lookup: CDR1 SGHDT, CDR2 YYEEEE. CDR3 length equals 17 residues. Unmatched junction bases numbered 8, after V lost 4 bases and J lost 5 bases. The CDR3 coding sequence is TGTGCCAGCAGCCGAGGACTAGCGGGAGAGGATACCGGGGAGCTGTTTTTT. Protein sequence: CASSRGLAGEDTGELFF. The full variable domain, completed using reference TRBV5-6 and TRBJ2-2, is DAGVTQSPTHLIKTRGQQVTLRCSPKSGHDTVSWYQQALGQGPQFIFQYYEEEERQRGNFPDRFSGHQFPNYSSELNVNALLLGDSALYLCASSRGLAGEDTGELFFGEGSRLTVL.

This clonotype was found a few times. A single base separates this from a much larger clone, so it may be a read error. This sequence joins TRBV6-1 and TRBJ2-7; 9 positions agree with TRBD1. The germline V gene has CDR1 MNHNS and CDR2 SASEGT. There are 15 residues in the CDR3. Trimming cost V 5 bases and J 7 bases; bases outside gene matches: 12. CDR3 sequence: CASSPTGTGSREQYF. CDR3 nucleotide sequence: TGTGCCAGCAGTCCCACCGGGACAGGGTCTCGTGAGCAGTACTTC.

Many counts were recorded for this clonotype. The CDR3 DNA follows: TGCAGTGCTACAGATCCGGGAGTACTTTCCTACGAGCAGTACTTC. Its protein is CSATDPGVLSYEQYF. The chain joins TRBV20-1 to TRBJ2-7; TRBD2 might be the D (6 bases). Germline V CDR1 and CDR2: DFQATT, SNEGSKA (reference sequence). This CDR3 has 15 residues. V gave up 4 bases and J gave up 1 base, with 17 bases separating them.

With respect to this clonotype: A much larger clonotype is one base distant, so this may be a read error. The rearrangement links TRBV5-8 to TRBJ2-3; D is possibly TRBD2 (5 bases). Trimming took off 6 bases at V and 10 bases at J, with 18 bases between the two ends. This CDR3 is built from 13 residues. CDR1 SGHTS and CDR2 YDEGEE come from the germline V gene. CDR3 in DNA: TGTGCCAGCAACGAAGTGGAGGCCCCCTCGCAGTATTTT. Its translation: CASNEVEAPSQYF.

This clonotype was observed a few times. DNA for the CDR3: TGTGCCAGCGGCACCGGGGGAAGCGCTGAAGCTTTCTTT. Translating it yields CASGTGGSAEAFF. The V gene is TRBV5-4, the J gene TRBJ1-1, with TRBD1 as a possible D gene (5 bases). The CDR3 has 13 residues. With 7 bases removed from V and 6 bases from J, the gap between germline ends came to 16 bases. Germline-derived CDR1 and CDR2 are SGHNT and YYREEE (reference sequence). The full variable domain, in which reference TRBV5-4 and TRBJ1-1 provide the parts outside the CDR3, is ETGVTQSPTHLIKTRGQQVTLRCSSQSGHNTVSWYQQALGQGPQFIFQYYREEENGRGNFPPRFSGLQFPNYSSELNVNALELDDSALYLCASGTGGSAEAFFGQGTRLTVV.

V usage is TRBV9 and J usage is TRBJ2-5; a weak D match, TRBD2 (7 bases). The CDR3 has 18 amino acids. In germline, CDR1 is SGDLS, CDR2 YYNGEE. The V and J ends lost 3 bases and 0 bases respectively, with 21 bases between them. DNA of the CDR3: TGTGCCAGCAGCGCAGCGGGGCTCGGGGGCCGTGACCAAGAGACCCAGTACTTC. This encodes CASSAAGLGGRDQETQYF.

The chain couples TRBV20-1 to TRBJ2-5; TRBD1 agrees at 8 bases. V was clipped by 3 bases and J by 5 bases; unmatched bases: 14. This CDR3 region has 16 residues. The germline V gene has CDR1 DFQATT and CDR2 SNEGSKA (reference sequence). The CDR3 nucleotides are TGCAGTGCTAGGGCGACAGGGGTGGATACCGGGGAGACCCAGTACTTC. Its protein is CSARATGVDTGETQYF.

A few counts support this clonotype. Being one base from a much bigger clone, this may be a read error. The rearrangement links TRBV5-1 to TRBJ2-1; 8 nucleotides line up with TRBD2. The length of the CDR3 is 15 residues. CDR1 SGHRS and CDR2 YFSETQ come from the germline V gene. Trimming cost V 3 bases and J 8 bases; bases outside gene matches: 10. As DNA, the CDR3 is TGCGCCAGCAGCTCCTGGGGACTAGTAAGCGATGAGCAGTTCTTC. Its protein is CASSSWGLVSDEQFF.